These 2 T cell receptor beta chains were sequenced from one sample in a study of control samples from healthy donors and cancer patients (dated by TCRdb to about 2020). The library was prepared using the immunoSEQ multiplex PCR assay. The table was pulled from immuneACCESS by TCRdb, which kept in-frame rearrangements only. Such tables lose some clones; where checked, under half of the loss comes from unresolved V genes, and the rest has no known cause. Recorded for this sample are around 110,000 clones; about 94% of them occurred a single time. Jointly, the top ten make up 2% to 3% of the sample. The sample taken for sequencing was blood. Every receptor here comes from a young man in good health.

V is TRBV10-3 and J is TRBJ1-1, with D uncertain. CDR1 is ENHRY, CDR2 SYGVKD, per germline. CDR3 size: 15 residues. The V and J ends lost 4 bases and 1 base respectively, with 13 bases between them. This chain's CDR3 is CAISVNEVSNTEAFF. CDR3 in DNA: TGTGCCATCAGTGTGAACGAGGTTTCGAACACTGAAGCTTTCTTT.

The chain couples TRBV19 to TRBJ2-2; D remains ambiguous. V dropped 8 bases and J dropped 0 bases, with 16 bases sitting between them. The CDR3 extends over 16 amino acids. The germline gives CDR1 LNHDA, CDR2 SQIVND (reference sequence). The CDR3 reads CASYPVEASNTGELFF. CDR3 sequence (DNA): TGTGCCAGTTATCCAGTGGAAGCCTCGAACACCGGGGAGCTGTTTTTT. Full variable domain (rest looked up from reference TRBV19 and TRBJ2-2): DGGITQSPKYLFRKEGQNVTLSCEQNLNHDAMYWYRQDPGQGLRLIYYSQIVNDFQKGDIAEGYSVSREKKESFPLTVTSAQKNPTAFYLCASYPVEASNTGELFFGEGSRLTVL.